The T cell receptor beta chain under discussion was sequenced for a study of T-cell reconstitution after alpha-beta-depleted transplantation in children. Study outcomes and limitations: It was surviving recipient T cells and thymic progenitors that gave some patients high TCRbeta diversity at day 60. Alpha-beta T cells present about two months after transplant were reported to originate from several hundred expanded graft clones.

In the case of this clonotype: Antigen: not known.

Library preparation (for TCRbeta) was performed with unique molecular identifiers. TCRdb fed the PCR reads into MiXCR, producing one record per CDR3 protein. The repertoire consists of about 420,000 distinct CDR3 sequences, with under 20% occurring once and the leading ten covering around 30%. CDR1 is SGHNT, CDR2 YENEEA, per germline. Trimming left V 5 bases short and J 1 base short, with 13 bases between. The CDR3 is 15 residues long. The sequence was collected from a boy younger than two who had a stem cell transplant for Wiskott-Aldrich syndrome, so the T cells may come from the graft donor. The rearrangement uses TRBV11-3 and TRBJ2-3; D gene ambiguous. Material: PBMCs, mostly from graft donor cells, obtained 360 days after TCRalphabeta/CD19-depleted stem cell transplant. The CDR3 region has the DNA TGTGCCAGCAGCGCCACCTCAGTTCGCACAGATACGCAGTATTTT. Translated, it gives CASSATSVRTDTQYF.